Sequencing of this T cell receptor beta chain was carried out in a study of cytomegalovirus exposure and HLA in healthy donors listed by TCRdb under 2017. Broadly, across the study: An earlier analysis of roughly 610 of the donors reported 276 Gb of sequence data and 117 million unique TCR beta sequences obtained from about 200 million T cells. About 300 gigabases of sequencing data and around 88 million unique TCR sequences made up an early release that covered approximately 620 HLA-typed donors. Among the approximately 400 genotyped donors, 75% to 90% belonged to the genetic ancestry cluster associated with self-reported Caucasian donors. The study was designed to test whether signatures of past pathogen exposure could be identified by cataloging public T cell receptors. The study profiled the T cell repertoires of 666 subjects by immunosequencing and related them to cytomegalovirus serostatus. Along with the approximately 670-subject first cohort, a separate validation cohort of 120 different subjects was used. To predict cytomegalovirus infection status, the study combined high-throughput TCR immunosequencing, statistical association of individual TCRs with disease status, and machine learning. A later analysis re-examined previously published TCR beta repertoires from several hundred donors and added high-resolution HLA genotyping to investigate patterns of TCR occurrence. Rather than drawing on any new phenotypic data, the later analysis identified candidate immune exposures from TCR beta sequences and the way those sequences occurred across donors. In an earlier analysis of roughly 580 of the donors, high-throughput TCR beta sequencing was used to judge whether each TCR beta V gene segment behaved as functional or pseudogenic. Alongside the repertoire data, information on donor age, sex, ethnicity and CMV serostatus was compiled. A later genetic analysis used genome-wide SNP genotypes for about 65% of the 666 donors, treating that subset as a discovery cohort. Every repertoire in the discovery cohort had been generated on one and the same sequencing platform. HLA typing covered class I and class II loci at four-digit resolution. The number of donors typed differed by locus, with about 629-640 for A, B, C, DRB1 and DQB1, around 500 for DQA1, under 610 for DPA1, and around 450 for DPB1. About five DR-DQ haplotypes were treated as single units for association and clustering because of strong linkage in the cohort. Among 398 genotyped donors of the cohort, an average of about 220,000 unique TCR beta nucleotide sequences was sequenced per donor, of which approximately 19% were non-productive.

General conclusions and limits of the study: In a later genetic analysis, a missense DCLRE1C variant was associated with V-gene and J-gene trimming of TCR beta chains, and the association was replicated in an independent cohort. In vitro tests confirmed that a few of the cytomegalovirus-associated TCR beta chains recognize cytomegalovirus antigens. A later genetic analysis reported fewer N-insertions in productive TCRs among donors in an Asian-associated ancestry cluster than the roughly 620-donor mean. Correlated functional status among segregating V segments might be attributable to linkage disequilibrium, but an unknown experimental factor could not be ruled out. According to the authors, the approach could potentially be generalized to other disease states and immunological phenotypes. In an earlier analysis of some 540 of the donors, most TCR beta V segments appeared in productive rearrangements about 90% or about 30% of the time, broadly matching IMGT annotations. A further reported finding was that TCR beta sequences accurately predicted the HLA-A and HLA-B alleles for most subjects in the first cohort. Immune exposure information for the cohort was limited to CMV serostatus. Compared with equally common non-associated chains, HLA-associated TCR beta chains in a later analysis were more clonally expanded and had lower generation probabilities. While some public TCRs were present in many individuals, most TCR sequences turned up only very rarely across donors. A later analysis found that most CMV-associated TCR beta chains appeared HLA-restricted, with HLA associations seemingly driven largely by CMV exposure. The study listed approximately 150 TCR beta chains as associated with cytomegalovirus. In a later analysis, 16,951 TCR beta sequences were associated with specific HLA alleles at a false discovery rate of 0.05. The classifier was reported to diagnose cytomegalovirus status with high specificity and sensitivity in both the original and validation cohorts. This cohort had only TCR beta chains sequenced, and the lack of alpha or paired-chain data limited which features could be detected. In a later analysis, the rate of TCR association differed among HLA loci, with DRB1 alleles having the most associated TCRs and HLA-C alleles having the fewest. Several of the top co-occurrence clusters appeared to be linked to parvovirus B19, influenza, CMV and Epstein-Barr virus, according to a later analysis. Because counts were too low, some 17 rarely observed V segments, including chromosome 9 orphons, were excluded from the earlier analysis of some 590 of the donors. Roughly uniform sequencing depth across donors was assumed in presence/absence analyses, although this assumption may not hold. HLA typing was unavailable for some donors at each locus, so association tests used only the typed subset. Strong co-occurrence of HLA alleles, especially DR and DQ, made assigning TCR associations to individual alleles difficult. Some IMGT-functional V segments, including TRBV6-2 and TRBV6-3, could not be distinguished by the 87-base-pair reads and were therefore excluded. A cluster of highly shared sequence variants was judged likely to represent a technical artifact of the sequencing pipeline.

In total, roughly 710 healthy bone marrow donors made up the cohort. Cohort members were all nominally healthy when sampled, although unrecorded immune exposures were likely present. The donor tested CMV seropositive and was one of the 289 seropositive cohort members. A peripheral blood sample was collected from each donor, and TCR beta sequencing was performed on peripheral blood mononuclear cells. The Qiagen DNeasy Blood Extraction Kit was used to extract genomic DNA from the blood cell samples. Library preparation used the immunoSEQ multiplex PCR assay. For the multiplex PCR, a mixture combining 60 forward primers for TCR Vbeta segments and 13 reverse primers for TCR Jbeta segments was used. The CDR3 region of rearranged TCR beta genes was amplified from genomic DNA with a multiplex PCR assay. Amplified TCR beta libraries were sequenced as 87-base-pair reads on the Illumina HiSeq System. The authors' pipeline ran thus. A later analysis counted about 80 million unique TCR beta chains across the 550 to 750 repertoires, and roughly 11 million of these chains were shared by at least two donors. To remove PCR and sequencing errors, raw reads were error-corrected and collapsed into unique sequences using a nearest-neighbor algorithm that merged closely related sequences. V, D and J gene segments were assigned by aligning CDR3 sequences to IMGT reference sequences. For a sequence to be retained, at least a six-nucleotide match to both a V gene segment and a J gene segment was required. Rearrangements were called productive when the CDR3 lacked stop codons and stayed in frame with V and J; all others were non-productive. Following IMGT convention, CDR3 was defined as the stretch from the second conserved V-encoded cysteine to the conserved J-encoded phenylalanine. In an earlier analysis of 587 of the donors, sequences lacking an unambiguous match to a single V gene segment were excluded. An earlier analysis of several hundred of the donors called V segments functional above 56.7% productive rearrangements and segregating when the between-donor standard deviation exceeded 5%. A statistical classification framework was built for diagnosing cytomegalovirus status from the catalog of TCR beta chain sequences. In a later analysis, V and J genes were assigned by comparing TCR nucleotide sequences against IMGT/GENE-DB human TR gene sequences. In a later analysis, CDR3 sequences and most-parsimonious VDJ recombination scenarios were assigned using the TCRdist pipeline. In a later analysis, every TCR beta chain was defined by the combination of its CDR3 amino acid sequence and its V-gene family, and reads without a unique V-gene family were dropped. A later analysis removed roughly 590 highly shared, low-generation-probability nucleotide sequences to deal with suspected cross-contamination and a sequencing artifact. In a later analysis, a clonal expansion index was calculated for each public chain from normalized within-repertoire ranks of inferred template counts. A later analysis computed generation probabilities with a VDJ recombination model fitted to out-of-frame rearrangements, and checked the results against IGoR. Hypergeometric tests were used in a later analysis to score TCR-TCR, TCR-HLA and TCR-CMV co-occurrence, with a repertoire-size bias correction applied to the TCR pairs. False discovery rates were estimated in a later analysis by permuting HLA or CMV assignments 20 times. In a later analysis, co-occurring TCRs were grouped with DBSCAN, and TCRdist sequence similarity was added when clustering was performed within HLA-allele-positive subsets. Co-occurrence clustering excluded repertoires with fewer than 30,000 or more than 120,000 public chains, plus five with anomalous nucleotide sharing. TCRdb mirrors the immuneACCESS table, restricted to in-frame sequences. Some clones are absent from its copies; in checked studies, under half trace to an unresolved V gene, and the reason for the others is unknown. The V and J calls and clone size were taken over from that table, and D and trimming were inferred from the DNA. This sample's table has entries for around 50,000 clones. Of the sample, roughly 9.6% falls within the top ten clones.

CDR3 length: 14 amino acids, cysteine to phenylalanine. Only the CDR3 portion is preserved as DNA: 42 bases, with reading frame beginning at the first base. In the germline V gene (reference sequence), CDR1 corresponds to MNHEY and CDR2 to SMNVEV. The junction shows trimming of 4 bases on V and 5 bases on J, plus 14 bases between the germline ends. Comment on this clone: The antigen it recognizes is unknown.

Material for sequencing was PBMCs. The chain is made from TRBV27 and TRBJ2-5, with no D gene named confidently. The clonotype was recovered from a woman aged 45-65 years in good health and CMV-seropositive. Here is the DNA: TGTGCCAGCAGTTCCCACGACTCTTGGGAGACCCAGTACTTC. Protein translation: CASSSHDSWETQYF.